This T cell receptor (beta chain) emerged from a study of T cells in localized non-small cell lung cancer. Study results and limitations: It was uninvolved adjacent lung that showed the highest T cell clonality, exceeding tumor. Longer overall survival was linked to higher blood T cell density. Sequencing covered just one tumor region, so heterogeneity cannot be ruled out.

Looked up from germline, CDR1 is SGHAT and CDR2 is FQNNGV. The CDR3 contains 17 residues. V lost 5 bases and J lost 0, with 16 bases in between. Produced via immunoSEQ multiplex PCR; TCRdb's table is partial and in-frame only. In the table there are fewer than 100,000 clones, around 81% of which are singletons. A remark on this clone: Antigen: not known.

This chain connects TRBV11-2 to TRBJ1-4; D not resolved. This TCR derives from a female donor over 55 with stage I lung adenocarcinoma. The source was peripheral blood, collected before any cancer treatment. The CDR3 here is CASSHGVGPATNEKLFF. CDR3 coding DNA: TGTGCCAGCAGCCACGGGGTGGGTCCGGCAACTAATGAAAAACTGTTTTTT.